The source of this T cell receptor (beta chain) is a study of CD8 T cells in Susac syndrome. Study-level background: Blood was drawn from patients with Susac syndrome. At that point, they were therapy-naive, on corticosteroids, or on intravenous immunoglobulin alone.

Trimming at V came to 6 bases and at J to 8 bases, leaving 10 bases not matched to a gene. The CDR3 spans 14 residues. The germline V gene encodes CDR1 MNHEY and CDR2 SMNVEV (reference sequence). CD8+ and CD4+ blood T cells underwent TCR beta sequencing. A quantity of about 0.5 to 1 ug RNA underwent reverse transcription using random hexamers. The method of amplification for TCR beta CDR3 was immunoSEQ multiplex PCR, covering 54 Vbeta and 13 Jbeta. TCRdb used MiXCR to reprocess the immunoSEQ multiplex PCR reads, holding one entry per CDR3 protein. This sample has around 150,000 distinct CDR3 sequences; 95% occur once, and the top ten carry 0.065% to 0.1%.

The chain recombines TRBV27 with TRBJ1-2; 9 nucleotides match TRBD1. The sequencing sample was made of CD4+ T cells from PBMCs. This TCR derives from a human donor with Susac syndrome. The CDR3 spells CASRSYGTGQGYTF. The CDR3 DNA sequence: TGTGCCAGCAGGAGTTACGGGACAGGGCAGGGCTACACCTTC.